What follows are 14 T cell receptor beta chains derived from one specimen sequenced in a study of radiation and T cells in renal cell carcinoma (dated by TCRdb to about 2020). Library generation was performed with the immunoSEQ multiplex PCR assay. TCRdb stores this immuneACCESS table with in-frame sequences only. Part of the clones is absent; in the studies checked, under half of the shortfall reflects unresolved V genes, and no reason is known for the rest. The sample data list about 78,000 clones, and 80% to 90% of these were observed just once. The top ten clonotypes cover about 5.8% of the sample. The sample's time point label, decoded: blood 4 weeks post-SBRT, at nephrectomy. Per the publication, the treatment or condition label means: 15 Gy SBRT to primary tumor, nephrectomy 4 weeks later. The source was blood, collected from a patient whose treatment included radiotherapy and nephrectomy. The receptor set was obtained from a woman between 65 and 79 years old with renal cell carcinoma.

In the case of this clone: Other DNA sequences from this sample encode an identical CDR3 as well. The chain has TRBV27 and TRBJ2-7; tentatively, D is TRBD2 (6 bases). Germline V gene lookup returns CDR1 MNHEY and CDR2 SMNVEV (reference sequence). This CDR3 is 11 amino acids long. The V end lost 10 bases, the J end lost 5 bases, and 12 bases lay between the germline ends. CDR3 nucleotide sequence: TGTGCCACCGCAGCGGGCAACGAGCAGTACTTC. It is translated as CATAAGNEQYF.

This chain connects TRBV2 to TRBJ1-4; the D is unclear. With 7 bases removed from V and 0 bases from J, the gap between germline ends came to 15 bases. Looked up from germline, CDR1 is SNHLY and CDR2 is FYNNEI. This CDR3 has 16 amino acids. CDR3 sequence (DNA): TGTGCCAGCATGTGGAGGGAGGATGCAACTAATGAAAAACTGTTTTTT. Protein sequence: CASMWREDATNEKLFF.

The chain uses TRBV2 and TRBJ1-4; D is perhaps TRBD1 (5 bases). Deletions cut 5 bases from V and 1 base from J, with 14 bases between. The germline CDR1 and CDR2 sequences are SNHLY and FYNNEI. There are 16 residues in the CDR3. CDR3 region: CASSQGPGKTNEKLFF. DNA for the CDR3: TGTGCCAGCAGTCAAGGCCCAGGGAAAACTAATGAAAAACTGTTTTTT.

The chain links TRBV6-5 to TRBJ2-7; D uncertain. The CDR3 is made up of 11 amino acids. Germline CDR1 is MNHEY and CDR2 is SVGAGI. The V and J ends lost 2 bases and 10 bases respectively, with 9 bases between them. The CDR3 region is CASSYNGEQYF. CDR3 nucleotides: TGTGCCAGCAGTTACAACGGAGAACAGTACTTC.

This chain joins TRBV15 and TRBJ2-5; 7 bases match TRBD2. The germline CDR1 and CDR2 sequences are LNHNV and YYDKDF (reference sequence). The CDR3 sequence is 13 residues long. The V gene end was trimmed by 4 bases and the J gene end by 2 bases; junction bases not matched to a gene: 1. For the CDR3, the DNA is TGTGCCACCAGCACGCGGGGGCAAGAGACCCAGTACTTC. Amino acids: CATSTRGQETQYF.

This clone was seen once. The CDR3 loop is CASDTGTNTDTQYF. The CDR3 DNA reads TGTGCCAGTGACACGGGGACTAACACAGATACGCAGTATTTT. The chain is built from TRBV25-1 and TRBJ2-3; 7 bases agree with TRBD2. This CDR3 is built from 14 residues. Germline V CDR1 and CDR2: MGHDK, SYGVNS. The J segment lost 2 bases and the V segment lost 9 bases, leaving 8 bases of the junction unmatched.

CDR3 protein: CASSLVGQGAPGYTF. In DNA form, the CDR3 reads TGTGCCAGCAGCTTAGTAGGCCAGGGGGCGCCGGGCTACACCTTC. The rearrangement uses TRBV7-9 and TRBJ1-2; 8 positions match TRBD1. Trimming took 1 base from V and 8 from J; bases not matched to a gene: 9. The V gene's germline CDR1 is SEHNR and CDR2 FQNEAQ (reference sequence). The CDR3 loop spans 15 amino acids.

This clone was seen a handful of times. V is TRBV9 and J is TRBJ1-1; the D gene is possibly TRBD1 (5 bases). From germline, CDR1 is SGDLS and CDR2 YYNGEE. The CDR3 runs 14 residues. V was pared by 0 bases and J by 2 bases, with 8 bases between. The CDR3 loop is CASSVVGANTEAFF. CDR3 bases: TGTGCCAGCAGCGTAGTAGGGGCTAACACTGAAGCTTTCTTT.

This clone was picked up one time. V usage is TRBV2 and J usage is TRBJ1-1; 8 nucleotides align to TRBD1. The V segment lost 6 bases and the J segment 2 bases; nucleotides outside the gene matches: 5. In germline, CDR1 is SNHLY, CDR2 FYNNEI. This CDR3 is 14 amino acids long. CDR3 sequence (DNA): TGTGCCAGCAGCGCCGACAGGGGAAACACTGAAGCTTTCTTT. It encodes CASSADRGNTEAFF. Full variable domain (rest looked up from reference TRBV2 and TRBJ1-1): EPEVTQTPSHQVTQMGQEVILRCVPISNHLYFYWYRQILGQKVEFLVSFYNNEISEKSEIFDDQFSVERPDGSNFTLKIRSTKLEDSAMYFCASSADRGNTEAFFGQGTRLTVV.

The V and J genes are TRBV5-4 and TRBJ2-6; D is perhaps TRBD1 (5 bases). Germline values: CDR1 SGHNT, CDR2 YYREEE (reference sequence). The CDR3 is 18 residues long. Trimming removed 0 bases from V and 0 bases from J, with 13 bases in between. CDR3 residues: CASSLGVGAISGANVLTF. In DNA form, the CDR3 reads TGTGCCAGCAGCTTGGGGGTAGGGGCCATCTCTGGGGCCAACGTCCTGACTTTC.

This chain links TRBV7-2 with TRBJ1-5, with no clear D. The V gene's germline CDR1 is SGHTA and CDR2 FQGNSA. CDR3 length: 14 amino acids. The V end lost 4 bases, the J end lost 7 bases, and 14 bases lay between the germline ends. The DNA for the CDR3 is TGTGCCAGCAGCTGGGGTGATGCAGGCCAGCCCCAGCATTTT. Translation: CASSWGDAGQPQHF.

For this clone: The junction and the germline gene differ at one end; a read error may be behind it. The chain joins TRBV5-4 to TRBJ1-6, with no clear D. Germline CDR1 reads SGHNT; CDR2 reads YYREEE (reference sequence). The CDR3 length is 13 residues. Here the CDR3 reads CASSLVRSSPLYF. Written as DNA, the CDR3 is TGTGCCAGCAGCTTGGTTAGGTCTTCACCCCTCTACTTT.

This chain links TRBV7-9 with TRBJ1-1; D uncertain. V was clipped by 4 bases and J by 0 bases, with 12 bases between them. The germline gives CDR1 SEHNR, CDR2 FQNEAQ (reference sequence). The CDR3 is 15 residues long. The CDR3 nucleotides are TGTGCCAGCAGCTCGTCCGGACGGTTGAACACTGAAGCTTTCTTT. It is translated as CASSSSGRLNTEAFF.

The chain couples TRBV28 to TRBJ2-7, with 9 bases that match TRBD2. The CDR3 is 15 amino acids. Trimming took 3 bases from V and 0 from J; bases not matched to a gene: 3. Per the germline V gene, CDR1 is MDHEN and CDR2 is SYDVKM. This CDR3 reads CASSFFSGSSYEQYF. CDR3 DNA: TGTGCCAGCAGTTTTTTTAGCGGGAGCTCCTACGAGCAGTACTTC.